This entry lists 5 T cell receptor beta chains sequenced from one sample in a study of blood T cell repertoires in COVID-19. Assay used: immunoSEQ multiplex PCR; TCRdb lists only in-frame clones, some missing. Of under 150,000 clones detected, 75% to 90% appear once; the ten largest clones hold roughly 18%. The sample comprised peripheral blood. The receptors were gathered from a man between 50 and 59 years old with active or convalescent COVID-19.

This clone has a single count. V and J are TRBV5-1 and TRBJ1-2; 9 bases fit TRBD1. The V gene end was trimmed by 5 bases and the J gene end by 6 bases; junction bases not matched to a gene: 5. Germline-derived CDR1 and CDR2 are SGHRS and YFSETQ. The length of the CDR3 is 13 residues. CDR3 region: CASRPGQGNGYTF. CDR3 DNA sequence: TGCGCCAGCAGACCGGGACAGGGAAATGGCTACACCTTC.

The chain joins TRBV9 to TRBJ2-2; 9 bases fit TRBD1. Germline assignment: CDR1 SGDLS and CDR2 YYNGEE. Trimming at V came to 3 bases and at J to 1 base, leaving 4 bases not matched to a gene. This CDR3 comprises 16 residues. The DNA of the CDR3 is TGTGCCAGCAGCGGCCCGGGACAGGGGAACACCGGGGAGCTGTTTTTT. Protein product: CASSGPGQGNTGELFF.

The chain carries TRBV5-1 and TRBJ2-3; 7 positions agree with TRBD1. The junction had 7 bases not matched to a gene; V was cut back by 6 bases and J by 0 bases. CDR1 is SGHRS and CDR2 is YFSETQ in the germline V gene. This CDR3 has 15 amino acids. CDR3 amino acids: CASTVQDRSTDTQYF. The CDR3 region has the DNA TGCGCCAGCACCGTTCAGGACAGGAGCACAGATACGCAGTATTTT.

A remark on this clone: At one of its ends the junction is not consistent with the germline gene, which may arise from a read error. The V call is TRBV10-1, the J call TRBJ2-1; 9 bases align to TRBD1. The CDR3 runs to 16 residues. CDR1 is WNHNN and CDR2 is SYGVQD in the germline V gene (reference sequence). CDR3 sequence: CTSSESRGTGRNEQFF. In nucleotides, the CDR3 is TGCACCAGCAGTGAGTCAAGGGGGACAGGGAGGAATGAGCAGTTCTTC.

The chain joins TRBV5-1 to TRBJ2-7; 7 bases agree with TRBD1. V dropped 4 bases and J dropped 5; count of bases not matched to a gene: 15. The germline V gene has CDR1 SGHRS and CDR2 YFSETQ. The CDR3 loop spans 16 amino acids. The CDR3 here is CASSPRSDRVGHEQYF. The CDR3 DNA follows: TGCGCCAGCAGCCCGCGAAGCGACAGGGTTGGGCACGAGCAGTACTTC.